These 9 T cell receptor beta chains were sequenced from one sample in a study of cytomegalovirus exposure and HLA in healthy donors. With 60 Vbeta and 13 Jbeta primers, the PCR was carried out. The data were produced by immunoSEQ multiplex PCR, yet TCRdb's version contains in-frame clones alone and is incomplete. The sample yields approximately 150,000 clones, about 80% seen once. The sample was PBMCs. The source of these receptors is a man aged 30 to 45 in good health and CMV-seropositive.

V gene TRBV30 combines with J gene TRBJ1-2; 8 positions agree with TRBD1. Germline CDR1 is GTSNPN and CDR2 is SVGIG (reference sequence). V lost 0 bases to trimming and J lost 3 bases; unmatched junction nucleotides: 0. The CDR3 sequence is 13 residues long. The CDR3 protein is CAWSVQGDYGYTF. DNA of the CDR3: TGTGCCTGGAGTGTACAGGGGGACTATGGCTACACCTTC.

The sample holds a few counts of this clone. The chain is built from TRBV4-1 and TRBJ1-2; 10 nucleotides match TRBD1. Germline CDR1 MGHRA, CDR2 YSYEKL. This CDR3 region has 14 residues. V was clipped by 6 bases and J by 4 bases; unmatched bases: 5. The CDR3 region has the DNA TGCGCCAGCAGACGGACAGGGGGTGGCTATGGCTACACCTTC. Translating gives CASRRTGGGYGYTF.

V usage is TRBV30 and J usage is TRBJ2-5, with 10 bases lining up with TRBD1. CDR1 and CDR2 from the germline V gene are GTSNPN and SVGIG (reference sequence). The V segment lost 5 bases and the J segment 4 bases; nucleotides outside the gene matches: 4. The CDR3 runs to 13 residues. This chain's CDR3 is CAWDRGLGETQYF. The CDR3 DNA follows: TGTGCCTGGGACAGGGGGCTGGGAGAGACCCAGTACTTC.

This CDR3 is CAWNGENYGYTF. DNA of the CDR3: TGTGCCTGGAACGGTGAGAACTATGGCTACACCTTC. This chain joins TRBV30 and TRBJ1-2; D gene uncertain. Between the trimmed V and J ends, which lost 4 bases and 2 bases, there was a span of 8 bases. The CDR3 is made up of 12 amino acids. CDR1 and CDR2 from the germline V gene are GTSNPN and SVGIG (reference sequence).

This clone was recorded a few times. This chain connects TRBV27 to TRBJ2-1; D not resolved. CDR3 size: 12 residues. V gave up 6 bases and J gave up 2 bases, with 5 bases separating them. Germline V CDR1 and CDR2: MNHEY, SMNVEV (reference sequence). The DNA for the CDR3 is TGTGCCAGCAGCCCAACCTACAATGAGCAGTTCTTC. This codes for CASSPTYNEQFF.

The chain has TRBV7-8 and TRBJ2-7, with 7 positions matching TRBD1. The CDR3 contains 17 residues. V lost 4 bases and J lost 5; bases outside the gene matches: 17. Germline loops: CDR1 SGHVS, CDR2 FQNEAQ. CDR3 nucleotide sequence: TGTGCCAGCAGCTCAAACGCCAGACAGGGTATCCGAAACGAGCAGTACTTC. Its translation is CASSSNARQGIRNEQYF. The full variable domain, its missing parts supplied by reference TRBV7-8 and TRBJ2-7, is GAGVSQSPRYKVAKRGQDVALRCDPISGHVSLFWYQQALGQGPEFLTYFQNEAQLDKSGLPSDRFFAERPEGSVSTLKIQRTQQEDSAVYLCASSSNARQGIRNEQYFGPGTRLTVT.

The V call is TRBV27, the J call TRBJ2-1; 7 bases are shared with TRBD2. The CDR3 contains 18 residues. Germline CDR1 is MNHEY and CDR2 is SMNVEV (reference sequence). With V trimmed by 6 bases and J by 5 bases, 19 bases remained unmatched. The CDR3 DNA reads TGTGCCAGCAGAGGACTAGGGGAGGCTTTTCTCCGTGACAATGAGCAGTTCTTC. This translates into CASRGLGEAFLRDNEQFF.

The chain employs TRBV11-1 and TRBJ2-1; 7 bases line up with TRBD1. CDR3 length: 15 residues. The V gene's germline CDR1 is SGHAT and CDR2 FQDESV (reference sequence). V lost 2 bases and J lost 8; bases outside the gene matches: 9. CDR3 protein: CASSLWGQTRDEQFF. CDR3 coding DNA: TGTGCCAGCAGCTTATGGGGACAGACAAGGGATGAGCAGTTCTTC.

The chain combines TRBV6-5 with TRBJ2-6, with D hard to call. This CDR3 contains 14 residues. CDR1 is MNHEY and CDR2 is SVGAGI in the germline V gene. Deletions cut 0 bases from V and 4 bases from J, with 4 bases between. The CDR3 is CASSYSQGANVLTF. CDR3 bases: TGTGCCAGCAGTTACTCTCAGGGGGCCAACGTCCTGACTTTC.